This T cell receptor beta chain was recorded in a study of low-dose radiotherapy and immunotherapy resistance in tumors. Alpha- and beta-chain coverage of first-strand cDNA came from TRAV- and TRBV-specific primers. A roughly 20-cycle PCR with a constant-region primer and V-primer adapter amplified TCRs. TCRdb analysed the reads with MiXCR anew, one entry per CDR3 protein. This sample has approximately 70,000 distinct CDR3 sequences, with 31% found just once. This clonotype was observed at least ten times. Trimming removed 3 bases at V and 4 bases at J, with 6 bases between. The CDR3 extends over 11 amino acids. Per the germline V gene, CDR1 is SQVTM and CDR2 is ANQGSEA. The sample's time point: before trial treatment.

This sequence originates from a female donor with ovarian cancer. The sequencing here drew on PBMCs, taken before treatment. The V and J genes are TRBV29-1 and TRBJ1-2; D is undetermined. The CDR3 loop reads CSVDMSYGYTF. The CDR3 DNA sequence: TGCAGCGTTGATATGTCCTATGGCTACACCTTC.